This T cell receptor beta chain was found in a study of cytomegalovirus exposure and HLA in healthy donors. Study-wide results and caveats: Later analysis identified around 15,000 TCR beta sequences associated with HLA alleles, using a false discovery rate threshold of 0.05. In vitro assays verified that three CMV-associated chains recognized CMV antigens specifically.

Note on this clone: Its antigen is unidentified.

Primers included in the PCR were 60 Vbeta and 13 Jbeta primers. In the source study's methods: Roughly 11 million shared chains were among the approximately 80 million unique TCR beta chains that a later analysis counted. Sequencing used immunoSEQ multiplex PCR; TCRdb keeps in-frame clones, though not all of them. V and J calls and clone size come straight from that table; D and trimming were deduced from the DNA. The data show 150,000 or so clones, about 85% seen once. Germline loops: CDR1 SGHTA, CDR2 FQGTGA. CDR3 length equals 15 residues. The J segment lost 4 bases and the V segment lost 1 base, leaving 4 bases of the junction unmatched.

J is TRBJ2-3 and V is TRBV7-3, with 8 bases lining up with TRBD1. Sequenced input: PBMCs. This receptor was taken from a man between 18 and 35 years old in good health and CMV-seropositive. CDR3 in amino acids: CASSLSRGQADTQYF. In DNA, the CDR3 is TGTGCCAGCAGCTTAAGCAGGGGGCAAGCAGATACGCAGTATTTT.